These 22 T cell receptor beta chains were all obtained from the same sample, sequenced in a study of blood T cell repertoires in COVID-19. The protocol was immunoSEQ multiplex PCR, while the TCRdb copy is restricted to in-frame clones and leaves out a portion. The repertoire includes fewer than 70,000 clones, 80% to 90% of them detected once, and less than 4% sits in the top ten. Sequencing was done on a sample of peripheral blood. These receptors came from a human donor in a cohort sampled during active COVID-19.

The CDR3 loop is CASSLQPGTKTQYF. In DNA, the CDR3 is TGTGCCAGTAGTTTACAGCCTGGAACGAAGACCCAGTACTTC. The chain links TRBV19 to TRBJ2-5; no clear D. V lost 5 bases to trimming and J lost 6 bases, with 16 bases between them. The germline V gene encodes CDR1 LNHDA and CDR2 SQIVND (reference sequence). The CDR3 is 14 amino acids.

This clone was detected only once. The rearrangement uses TRBV21-1 and TRBJ2-1; TRBD1 reflects the table's D call only, with no check against the DNA. TRBV21-1 is recorded as a pseudogene. There are 16 residues in the CDR3. For the CDR3, the DNA is TGTGCCAGCAGCAAAGAGGCGGGACAGGGAACGGATGAGCAGTTCTTC. It codes for CASSKEAGQGTDEQFF.

Written as DNA, the CDR3 is TGTGCCAGTAGTACCCTGACAGGGATCGAGCAGTACTTC. This gives the protein CASSTLTGIEQYF. The J gene is TRBJ2-7, the V gene TRBV19; 7 nucleotides match TRBD1. The CDR3 is 13 residues long. V gave up 4 bases and J gave up 6 bases; unmatched junction bases: 6. Germline assignment: CDR1 LNHDA and CDR2 SQIVND (reference sequence).

A single count supports this clone. This chain joins TRBV30 and TRBJ2-2, with 9 bases identical to TRBD1. Trimming cost V 2 bases and J 5 bases; bases outside gene matches: 6. Germline V CDR1 and CDR2: GTSNPN, SVGIG (reference sequence). The CDR3 consists of 15 residues. CDR3 amino acids: CAWSRGQGKTGELFF. For the CDR3, the DNA is TGTGCCTGGAGTAGGGGACAGGGAAAGACCGGGGAGCTGTTTTTT.

The V gene is TRBV5-4, the J gene TRBJ2-5; 11 bases are a match to TRBD1. Germline assignment: CDR1 SGHNT and CDR2 YYREEE (reference sequence). This CDR3 is 15 amino acids long. J lost 3 bases, V lost 0 bases, and 1 base had no gene match. As DNA, the CDR3 is TGTGCCAGCAGCTTGGCGGGACAGGGGGAAGAGACCCAGTACTTC. It yields the protein CASSLAGQGEETQYF.

The chain has TRBV5-4 and TRBJ2-2; TRBD1 aligns across 9 bases. V shed 4 bases, J shed 6 bases, and the junction held 1 base outside the gene matches. Germline V gene sequence: CDR1 SGHNT, CDR2 YYREEE (reference sequence). The CDR3 has 13 amino acids. This CDR3 is CASSRDRAGELFF. In DNA form, the CDR3 reads TGTGCCAGCAGCCGGGACAGGGCCGGGGAGCTGTTTTTT.

V usage is TRBV6-5 and J usage is TRBJ1-2, with 8 bases that match TRBD1. Trimming cost V 5 bases and J 2 bases; bases outside gene matches: 4. The CDR3 is 14 residues long. Germline V gene lookup returns CDR1 MNHEY and CDR2 SVGAGI. CDR3 in DNA: TGTGCCAGCAGTCGCCAGGGGGCCAACTATGGCTACACCTTC. Translating it yields CASSRQGANYGYTF.

This clone showed up just once. V is TRBV5-1 and J is TRBJ1-1, with 7 positions matching TRBD1. Per germline, CDR1 SGHRS and CDR2 YFSETQ. After removal of 4 bases from V and 0 bases from J, the junction contained 6 bases not matched to a gene. The CDR3 runs 15 residues. CDR3 sequence: CASSTGTAVNTEAFF. DNA for the CDR3: TGCGCCAGCAGCACGGGGACAGCCGTGAACACTGAAGCTTTCTTT.

As DNA, the CDR3 is TGTGCCAGCAGCTTAGATCGAGATACGCAGTATTTT. This encodes CASSLDRDTQYF. The chain recombines TRBV11-3 with TRBJ2-3; no clear D. Looked up from germline, CDR1 is SGHNT and CDR2 is YENEEA. This CDR3 is 12 amino acids long. Trimming shortened V by 0 bases and J by 5 bases, and 3 bases separated the two germline ends.

V usage is TRBV7-6 and J usage is TRBJ2-2; D not resolved. Per germline, CDR1 SGHVS and CDR2 FNYEAQ. The ends were cut back, 0 bases at V and 12 bases at J, with 8 bases in the middle. The CDR3 runs 12 residues. The CDR3 DNA reads as TGTGCCAGCAGCTTAGCGGGCAGACAGCTGTTTTTT. Translated: CASSLAGRQLFF.

This chain connects TRBV4-3 to TRBJ1-2; 10 positions match TRBD1. CDR1 and CDR2 from the germline V gene are LGHNA and YSLEER. V shed 0 bases, J shed 6 bases, and the junction held 4 bases outside the gene matches. The CDR3 loop spans 15 amino acids. The CDR3 nucleotides are TGCGCCAGCAGCCAAGAAATCGGACAGGGGGATGGCTACACCTTC. The encoded protein is CASSQEIGQGDGYTF.

This rearrangement joins TRBV4-1 to TRBJ1-1; no reliable D call. V was clipped by 0 bases and J by 11 bases, with 16 bases between them. The CDR3 sequence is 14 residues long. CDR1 is MGHRA and CDR2 is YSYEKL in the germline V gene. The CDR3 region is CASSQDSASQRAFF. CDR3 bases: TGCGCCAGCAGCCAAGATTCGGCCAGCCAGCGGGCTTTCTTT.

This clone has more than one count but fewer than ten. This chain links TRBV19 with TRBJ1-6; 7 nucleotides match TRBD1. Germline lookup yields CDR1 LNHDA and CDR2 SQIVND (reference sequence). Trimming removed 3 bases from V and 7 bases from J; junction bases left unmatched: 9. The CDR3 runs 16 residues. In DNA form, the CDR3 reads TGTGCCAGTAGTATGCTACAGGGGAGAATAAATTCACCCCTCCACTTT. Protein: CASSMLQGRINSPLHF.

V usage is TRBV25-1 and J usage is TRBJ2-2, with TRBD2 matching 8 bases. This CDR3 spans 15 amino acids. V was clipped by 6 bases and J by 4 bases; unmatched bases: 7. Looked up from germline, CDR1 is MGHDK and CDR2 is SYGVNS. DNA for the CDR3: TGTGCCAGCAGCCAGGCGGGGGGTGGCACCGGGGAGCTGTTTTTT. Its protein is CASSQAGGGTGELFF.

The CDR3 DNA reads TGTGCCAGTAGTAAATGGGGGGATACCCCCGCAGATACGCAGTATTTT. Translation: CASSKWGDTPADTQYF. The chain combines TRBV19 with TRBJ2-3; D possibly corresponds to TRBD2 (6 bases). Trimming took 4 bases from V and 4 from J, leaving 18 bases between them. This CDR3 is 16 amino acids long. The V gene's germline CDR1 is LNHDA and CDR2 SQIVND (reference sequence).

The rearrangement links TRBV6-1 to TRBJ2-1; 8 bases align to TRBD2. The germline CDR1 and CDR2 sequences are MNHNS and SASEGT. The CDR3 extends over 16 amino acids. V shed 2 bases and J 5 bases; nucleotides not matched to a gene: 8. CDR3 coding DNA: TGTGCCAGCAGTGAACCGGGGGGGGTCCGTGACAATGAGCAGTTCTTC. It specifies CASSEPGGVRDNEQFF.

The sample holds one count of this clone. The chain combines TRBV23-1 with TRBJ1-3, with D possibly matching TRBD1 (6 bases). TRBV23-1 is designated an ORF whose function remains uncertain. The V and J ends lost 3 bases and 0 bases respectively, with 12 bases between them. The CDR3 length is 16 residues. CDR3 bases: TGCGCCAGCAGTCAGCTCGGACAGAGCTCTGGAAACACCATATATTTT. Translating gives CASSQLGQSSGNTIYF.

The chain couples TRBV5-1 to TRBJ2-7; D is unclear. There are 14 residues in the CDR3. Germline assignment: CDR1 SGHRS and CDR2 YFSETQ. Trimming took off 4 bases at V and 5 bases at J, with 16 bases between the two ends. Here the CDR3 DNA reads TGCGCCAGCAGCGAGCCCCCGAGGTTGGACGAGCAGTACTTC. Residues: CASSEPPRLDEQYF.

The chain employs TRBV3-1 (or the pseudogene TRBV3-2) and TRBJ2-7, with no clear D. CDR1 is LGHDT and CDR2 is YNNKEL in the germline V gene (reference sequence). Deletions cut 1 base from V and 0 bases from J, with 10 bases between. This CDR3 has 15 residues. CDR3 sequence: CASSQVARSSYEQYF. CDR3 nucleotides: TGTGCCAGCAGCCAAGTAGCTAGAAGCTCCTACGAGCAGTACTTC.

V and J are TRBV7-2 and TRBJ1-1, with D unclear. This CDR3 region has 14 residues. Trimming stripped 5 bases from V and 1 base from J, with 11 bases between. Germline V gene data show CDR1 as SGHTA and CDR2 as FQGNSA. The CDR3 DNA follows: TGTGCCAGCAGCCCCCAGGCAGAGAACACTGAAGCTTTCTTT. This gives the protein CASSPQAENTEAFF.

This clone is a singleton in its sample. The chain has TRBV9 and TRBJ2-7; 8 nucleotides line up with TRBD2. Germline V gene lookup returns CDR1 SGDLS and CDR2 YYNGEE. The junction had 6 bases not matched to a gene; V was cut back by 3 bases and J by 7 bases. The CDR3 runs 13 residues. The CDR3 reads CASSALVAGEQYF. CDR3 in DNA: TGTGCCAGCAGCGCTTTGGTAGCGGGGGAGCAGTACTTC. Full variable domain (remainder filled in from reference TRBV9 and TRBJ2-7): DSGVTQTPKHLITATGQRVTLRCSPRSGDLSVYWYQQSLDQGLQFLIQYYNGEERAKGNILERFSAQQFPDLHSELNLSSLELGDSALYFCASSALVAGEQYFGPGTRLTVT.

The gene calls are TRBV3-1 (or the pseudogene TRBV3-2) and TRBJ2-7; 13 bases line up with TRBD2. The CDR3 sequence is 15 residues long. J gave up 6 bases and V 1 base, and 3 bases lay outside the gene matches. Germline CDR1 LGHDT, CDR2 YNNKEL (reference sequence). CDR3 protein: CASSQVRTSGSEQYF. The CDR3 nucleotides read TGTGCCAGCAGCCAAGTTCGGACTAGCGGGAGCGAGCAGTACTTC.